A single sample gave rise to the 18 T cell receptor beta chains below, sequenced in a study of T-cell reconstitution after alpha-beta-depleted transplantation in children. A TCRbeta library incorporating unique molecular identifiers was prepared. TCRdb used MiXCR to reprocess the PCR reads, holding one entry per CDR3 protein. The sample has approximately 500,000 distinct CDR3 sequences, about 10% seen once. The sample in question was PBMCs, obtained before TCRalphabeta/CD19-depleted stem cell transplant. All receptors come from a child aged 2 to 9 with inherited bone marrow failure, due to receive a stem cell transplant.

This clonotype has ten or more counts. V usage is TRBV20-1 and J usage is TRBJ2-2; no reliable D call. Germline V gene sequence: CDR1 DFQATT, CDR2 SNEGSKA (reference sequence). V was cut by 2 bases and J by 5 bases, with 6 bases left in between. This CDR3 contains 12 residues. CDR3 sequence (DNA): TGCAGTGCTAGAACCCGAACCGGGGAGCTGTTTTTT. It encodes CSARTRTGELFF.

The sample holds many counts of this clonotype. CDR3 in DNA: TGTGCCAGCGAGTCCCAGGGGCTGACAGATACGCAGTATTTT. Residues: CASESQGLTDTQYF. The chain employs TRBV5-8 and TRBJ2-3; possibly TRBD1 for D (6 bases). The CDR3 spans 14 residues. V was clipped by 7 bases and J by 3 bases, with 15 bases between them. Germline V gene data show CDR1 as SGHTS and CDR2 as YDEGEE.

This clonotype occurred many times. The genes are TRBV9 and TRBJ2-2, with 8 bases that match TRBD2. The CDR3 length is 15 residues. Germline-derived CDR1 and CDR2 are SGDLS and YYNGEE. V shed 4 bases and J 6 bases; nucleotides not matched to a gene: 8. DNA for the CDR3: TGTGCCAGCAGCCCGGCAGCGGGAGTGGCCGGGGAGCTGTTTTTT. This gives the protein CASSPAAGVAGELFF.

CDR3 amino acids: CSVEPLRGKVADTQYF. The CDR3 DNA reads TGCAGCGTTGAACCCCTCCGGGGGAAGGTGGCAGATACGCAGTATTTT. V gene TRBV29-1 combines with J gene TRBJ2-3; a possible D gene is TRBD2 (6 bases). Germline V gene data show CDR1 as SQVTM and CDR2 as ANQGSEA. The germline V and J ends were trimmed by 2 bases and 4 bases, with 19 bases remaining between them. CDR3 length: 16 amino acids.

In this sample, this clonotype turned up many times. This CDR3 is CASSPSPGGIYEQYF. The CDR3 region has the DNA TGTGCCAGCAGCCCGTCCCCGGGAGGCATCTACGAGCAGTACTTC. This sequence joins TRBV3-1 and TRBJ2-7; 7 nucleotides line up with TRBD2. The CDR3 extends over 15 amino acids. Germline CDR1 and CDR2: LGHDT and YNNKEL (reference sequence). The junction had 9 bases not matched to a gene; V was cut back by 4 bases and J by 3 bases.

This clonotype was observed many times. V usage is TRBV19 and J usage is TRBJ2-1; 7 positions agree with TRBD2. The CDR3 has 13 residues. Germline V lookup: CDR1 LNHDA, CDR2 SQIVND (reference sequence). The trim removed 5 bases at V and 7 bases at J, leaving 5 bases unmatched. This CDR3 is CASSSGGWNEQFF. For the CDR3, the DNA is TGTGCCAGTAGTTCGGGAGGCTGGAATGAGCAGTTCTTC.

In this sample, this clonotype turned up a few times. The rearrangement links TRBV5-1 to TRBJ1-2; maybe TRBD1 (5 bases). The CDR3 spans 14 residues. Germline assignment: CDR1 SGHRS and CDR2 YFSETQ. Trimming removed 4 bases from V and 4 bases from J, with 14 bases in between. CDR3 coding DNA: TGCGCCAGCAGCCCGTCTGACAGCCTCTATGGCTACACCTTC. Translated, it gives CASSPSDSLYGYTF.

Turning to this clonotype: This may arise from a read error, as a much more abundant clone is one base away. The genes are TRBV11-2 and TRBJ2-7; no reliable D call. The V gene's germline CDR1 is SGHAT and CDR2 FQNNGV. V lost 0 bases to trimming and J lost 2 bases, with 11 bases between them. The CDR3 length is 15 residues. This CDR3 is CASSLDPDLAYEQYF. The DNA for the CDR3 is TGTGCCAGCAGCTTAGACCCGGATTTGGCCTACGAGCAGTACTTC.

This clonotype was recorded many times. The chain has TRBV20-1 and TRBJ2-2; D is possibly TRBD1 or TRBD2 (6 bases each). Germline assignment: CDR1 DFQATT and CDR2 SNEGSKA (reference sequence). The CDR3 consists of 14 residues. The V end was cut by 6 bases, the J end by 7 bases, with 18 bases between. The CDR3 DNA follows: TGCAGTGCAAGGATTCAGGGGAGGATCGGGGAGCTGTTTTTT. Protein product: CSARIQGRIGELFF.

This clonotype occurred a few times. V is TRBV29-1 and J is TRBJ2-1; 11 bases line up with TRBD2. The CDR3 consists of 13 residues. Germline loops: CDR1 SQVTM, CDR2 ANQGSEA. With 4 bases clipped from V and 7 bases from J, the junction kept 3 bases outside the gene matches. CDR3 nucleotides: TGCAGCGTTGGACTAGCGGGATGGAATGAGCAGTTCTTC. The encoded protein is CSVGLAGWNEQFF.

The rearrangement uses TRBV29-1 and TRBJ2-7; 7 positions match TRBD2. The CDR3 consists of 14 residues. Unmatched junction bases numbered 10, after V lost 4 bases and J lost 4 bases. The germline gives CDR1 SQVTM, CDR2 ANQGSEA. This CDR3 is CSVVGLREKYEQYF. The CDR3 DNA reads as TGCAGCGTTGTGGGGTTGCGGGAGAAGTACGAGCAGTACTTC.

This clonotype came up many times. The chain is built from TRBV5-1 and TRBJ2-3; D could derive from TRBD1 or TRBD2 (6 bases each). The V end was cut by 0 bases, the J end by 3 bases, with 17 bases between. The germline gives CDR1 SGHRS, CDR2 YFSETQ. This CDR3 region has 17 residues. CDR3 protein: CASSLVGRTVATDTQYF. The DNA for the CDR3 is TGCGCCAGCAGCTTGGTTGGGAGGACAGTCGCAACAGATACGCAGTATTTT.

This CDR3 is CASSLRQGSNQPQHF. The DNA of the CDR3 is TGTGCCAGCAGCCTAAGACAGGGGAGCAATCAGCCCCAGCATTTT. The J gene is TRBJ1-5, the V gene TRBV7-2; 8 nucleotides line up with TRBD1. The CDR3 is made up of 15 amino acids. With V trimmed by 5 bases and J by 1 base, 4 bases remained unmatched. Germline assignment: CDR1 SGHTA and CDR2 FQGNSA.

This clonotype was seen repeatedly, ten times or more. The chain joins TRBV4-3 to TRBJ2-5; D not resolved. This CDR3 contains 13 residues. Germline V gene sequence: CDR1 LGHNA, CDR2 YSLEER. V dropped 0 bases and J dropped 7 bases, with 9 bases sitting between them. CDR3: CASSQDKDGTQYF. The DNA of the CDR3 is TGCGCCAGCAGCCAAGACAAAGATGGGACCCAGTACTTC.

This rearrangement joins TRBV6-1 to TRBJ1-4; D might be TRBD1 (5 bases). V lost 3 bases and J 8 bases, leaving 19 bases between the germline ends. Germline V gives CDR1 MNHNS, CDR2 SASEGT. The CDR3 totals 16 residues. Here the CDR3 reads CASSDVQVNLGEKLFF. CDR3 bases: TGTGCCAGCAGTGATGTACAGGTGAACTTAGGAGAAAAACTGTTTTTT.

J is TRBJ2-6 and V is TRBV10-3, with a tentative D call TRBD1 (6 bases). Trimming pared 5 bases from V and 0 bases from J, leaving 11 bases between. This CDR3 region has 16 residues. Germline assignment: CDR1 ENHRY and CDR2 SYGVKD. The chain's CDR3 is CAISFRDNSGANVLTF. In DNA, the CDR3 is TGTGCCATCAGTTTCCGGGACAACTCTGGGGCCAACGTCCTGACTTTC.

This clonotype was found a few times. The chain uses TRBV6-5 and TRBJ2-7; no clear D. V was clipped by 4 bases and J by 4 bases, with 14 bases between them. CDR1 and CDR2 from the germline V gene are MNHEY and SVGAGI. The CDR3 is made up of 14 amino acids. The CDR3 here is CASSSTSPLYEQYF. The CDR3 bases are TGTGCCAGCAGTTCGACATCCCCGCTTTACGAGCAGTACTTC.

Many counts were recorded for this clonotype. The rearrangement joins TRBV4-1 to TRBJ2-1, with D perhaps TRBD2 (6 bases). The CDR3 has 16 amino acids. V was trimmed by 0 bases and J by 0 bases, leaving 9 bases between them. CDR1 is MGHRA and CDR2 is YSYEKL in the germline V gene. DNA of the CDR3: TGCGCCAGCAGCCAAGAAGGCGGGATCTCCTACAATGAGCAGTTCTTC. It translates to CASSQEGGISYNEQFF.